The 6 T cell receptor beta chains below all came from one sample that was sequenced in a study of response to subunit inactivated influenza vaccine. TCRdb ran MiXCR on the RT-PCR reads and lists one entry per CDR3 protein. The table lists approximately 500,000 distinct CDR3 sequences, under 30% of them singletons. This sample also appeared in a second study, on T cells expressing NK-cell markers. As that report states: For TCR beta, cDNA was produced by 5'RACE template switching with UMIs.

Here the sequenced sample was CD4+ T cells sorted from PBMCs, taken 11 to 12 days after vaccination. These receptors all come from a man aged 50-60 years who received an inactivated influenza vaccine.

This clonotype occurred a few times. The rearrangement joins TRBV20-1 to TRBJ1-6; 7 bases agree with TRBD1. The CDR3 consists of 13 residues. V lost 1 base to trimming and J lost 19 bases; unmatched junction nucleotides: 13. Germline V gene lookup returns CDR1 DFQATT and CDR2 SNEGSKA (reference sequence). CDR3 loop: CSARASRQGVCHF. The CDR3 DNA is TGCAGTGCTAGAGCCTCTCGACAGGGTGTGTGTCACTTT.

This clonotype showed up just a few times. The V gene is TRBV27, the J gene TRBJ2-1; 11 nucleotides agree with TRBD2. J gave up 9 bases and V 6 bases, and 10 bases lay outside the gene matches. The CDR3 has 15 amino acids. In germline, CDR1 is MNHEY, CDR2 SMNVEV (reference sequence). This CDR3 reads CASRPLLAGEGEQFF. DNA of the CDR3: TGTGCCAGCAGACCCCTACTAGCGGGAGAGGGTGAGCAGTTCTTC.

Only a few counts were recorded for this clonotype. The chain links TRBV20-1 to TRBJ1-2; D is ambiguous. Germline CDR1 is DFQATT and CDR2 is SNEGSKA (reference sequence). CDR3 length: 11 amino acids. Trimming removed 6 bases from V and 2 bases from J, with 7 bases in between. The CDR3 is CSAGLNYGYTF. The CDR3 bases are TGCAGTGCGGGCCTGAACTATGGCTACACCTTC.

This chain uses TRBV12-3 or TRBV12-4 with TRBJ2-7, with D possibly being TRBD2 (6 bases). The J call is doubtful: the DNA matches TRBJ2-5 better. The CDR3 contains 11 residues. CDR3 in DNA: TGTGCCAGCAGTATGGGGGGGACCCAGTACTTC. Protein: CASSMGGTQYF.

This chain joins TRBV19 and TRBJ2-5, with TRBD2 identical over 9 bases. With V trimmed by 3 bases and J by 5 bases, 10 bases remained unmatched. Looked up from germline, CDR1 is LNHDA and CDR2 is SQIVND (reference sequence). This CDR3 is built from 16 residues. The CDR3 region is CASSISVTSGGETQYF. The CDR3 DNA reads TGTGCCAGTAGTATCTCCGTGACTAGCGGTGGGGAGACCCAGTACTTC. Filled out from reference TRBV19 and TRBJ2-5, the complete variable domain reads DGGITQSPKYLFRKEGQNVTLSCEQNLNHDAMYWYRQDPGQGLRLIYYSQIVNDFQKGDIAEGYSVSREKKESFPLTVTSAQKNPTAFYLCASSISVTSGGETQYFGPGTRLLVL.

The sample holds many counts of this clonotype. This chain uses TRBV24-1 with TRBJ2-7; D remains ambiguous. The V end was cut by 2 bases, the J end by 4 bases, with 2 bases between. This CDR3 comprises 11 residues. The germline V gene encodes CDR1 KGHDR and CDR2 SFDVKD. In DNA, the CDR3 is TGTGCCACCAGTGATTCTTACGAGCAGTACTTC. Translated: CATSDSYEQYF.